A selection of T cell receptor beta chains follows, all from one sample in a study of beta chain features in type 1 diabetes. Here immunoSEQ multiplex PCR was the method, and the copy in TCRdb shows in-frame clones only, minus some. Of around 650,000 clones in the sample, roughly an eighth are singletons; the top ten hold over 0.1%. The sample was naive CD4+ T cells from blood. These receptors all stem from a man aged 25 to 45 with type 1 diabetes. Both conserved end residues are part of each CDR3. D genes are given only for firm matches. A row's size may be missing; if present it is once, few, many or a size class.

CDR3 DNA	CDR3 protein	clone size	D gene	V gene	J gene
TGTGCCAGCAGCTTCAGGAGGGCTCGGGGCTACACCTTC	CASSFRRARGYTF	few	NA	TRBV7-2	TRBJ1-2
TGTGCCTGGAGTGTACTTAGAGGGGGTGAGACCCAGTACTTC	CAWSVLRGGETQYF	NA	NA	TRBV30	TRBJ2-5
TGTGCCAGCAGCGTAGTGCCGGGGACAGGGCAAGAGACCCAGTACTTC	CASSVVPGTGQETQYF	few	TRBD1	TRBV9	TRBJ2-5
TGTGCCAGCAGTTACGCCAGGGAGGGGTTCGATGAGCAGTTCTTC	CASSYAREGFDEQFF	few	TRBD2	TRBV6-5	TRBJ2-1
TGTGCCAGCAGTGCCGCGGGAGGGGGTAATGAGCAGTTCTTC	CASSAAGGGNEQFF	few	TRBD2	TRBV2	TRBJ2-1
TGTGCCAGCAGCGGAAGGACAGGGGATGAGCAGTACTTC	CASSGRTGDEQYF	few	TRBD1	TRBV7-9	TRBJ2-7
TGTGCCAGCAGCCCGCGGACAGGTACCTACGAGCAGTACTTC	CASSPRTGTYEQYF	NA	TRBD1	TRBV9	TRBJ2-7
TGTGCCAGCAGCCCCTCCAGGGGCCATGAGCAGTTCTTC	CASSPSRGHEQFF	few	NA	TRBV7-3	TRBJ2-1
TGTGCCAGCTCATCAGGCACCGTTGGTTCCTACGAGCAGTACTTC	CASSSGTVGSYEQYF	few	NA	TRBV18	TRBJ2-7
TGTGCCAGCACCCCGGGACACAGCTCTGGGGCCAACGTCCTGACTTTC	CASTPGHSSGANVLTF	few	NA	TRBV5-6	TRBJ2-6